This entry concerns a single T cell receptor (beta chain). The CDR3 has 22 amino acids. V was trimmed by 7 bases and J by 0 bases, leaving 31 bases between them. Per the germline V gene, CDR1 is SGHVT and CDR2 is SQSDAQ. The sample comes from a study of blood T cell repertoires in COVID-19. Study in general: Spain, Italy and the United States supplied samples that represented acute and convalescent COVID-19. Nucleic acid was either cDNA or gDNA, and it came from T cells, B-cell-depleted T cells, or PBMCs.

Only in-frame clones appear in the TCRdb table, and some are missing; sequencing was by immunoSEQ multiplex PCR. This sample has under 300,000 clones, with about four fifths found just once. The receptor was derived from a man aged 25 to 40 who had recovered from COVID-19. The sequenced sample was peripheral blood. The V call is TRBV7-4, the J call TRBJ2-6; TRBD2 is a possible D gene (5 bases). The CDR3 DNA reads TGTGCCAGCACCGACCTTGGAGGTCTTCAACTTCCCTTTTGCTCTGGGGCCAACGTCCTGACTTTC. Protein: CASTDLGGLQLPFCSGANVLTF.